This T cell receptor beta chain was recorded in a study of vaccination and CD4 T cells after COVID-19 (dated by TCRdb to 2021 to 2024). Broadly, across the study: SARS-CoV-2 positivity had been established in the convalescent patients by nasal swab PCR, and mild disease was recorded in nine of these patients and severe disease in one. Six males and four females were included in the convalescent cohort, with two Hispanic individuals, seven Caucasians, two Asians and one multiracial person represented. Each participant got two doses of either the Pfizer-BioNTech BNT162b2 vaccine (n=8) or the Moderna mRNA-1273 vaccine (n=2). Post-COVID blood samples were collected from convalescent patients a median of roughly 100 days after diagnosis, with a range of about 30 to 161 days. The time from the second vaccine dose to post-vaccine blood sampling had a median of roughly 70 days and ranged from about 14 to 241 days. A few convalescent patients were sampled both early after vaccination (day 14) and late after vaccination (days 161 to 241). Overlapping spike peptide pools from SARS-CoV-2 and from the common cold coronaviruses HCoV-NL63, HCoV-OC43 and HCoV-229E were used as culture stimuli. As controls, cultures received a CEFX viral epitope pool (the positive control), an HIV-1 Nef peptide pool (the negative control), or no peptide at all. The spike-specific CD4+ TCR repertoire was compared before and after mRNA vaccination in over nine COVID-19 convalescent patients and a few infection-naive healthy vaccine recipients.

CDR1 is given as SNHLY and CDR2 as FYNNEI, both from the germline V gene. The trim is 4 bases for V and 5 bases for J, with a gap of 11 bases between the germline ends. The CDR3 numbers 13 residues from cysteine through phenylalanine. The kept DNA is CDR3 alone, 39 bases in frame from the first base. As regards this clonotype: Its antigen has not been determined. Per-nucleotide qualities are absent, and no much larger clonotype sits a single base away.

The method was PCR. At the Johns Hopkins FTIC core, DNA from the cultured CD4+ T cells underwent TCR sequencing with the Oncomine TCR Beta short-read assay. The QIAamp micro DNA kit was used to extract genomic DNA from the cultured CD4+ T cells. Oncomine TCR Beta libraries from cultured CD4+ T cells were pooled with unique dual indexes and sequenced on an Illumina iSeq 100. The source study handled its data this way. Non-productive sequences were removed, and CDR3s not starting with C, not ending with F or W, or shorter than 7 amino acids were discarded. The MANAFEST web application identified antigen-specific clonotypes by comparing peptide-stimulated wells against reference wells and other culture wells. Positive clones required FDR below 0.05, an odds ratio above 5, and productive frequency above 0.1% in at least two of three replicate wells. Cross-reactive clonotypes were defined as significantly expanded in both SARS-CoV-2 spike wells and at least one common cold coronavirus spike condition. CDR3 homology was assessed with Levenshtein distances (stringdist) and unrooted phylogenetic trees (ape) in R version 3.6.1. The public reads were quality trimmed at Q25 with fastp and then assembled into clones with MiXCR by TCRdb, keeping productive beta chains. For every CDR3 protein sequence, its rows merge into one entry that carries the most common genes and DNA. In this record, the V and J calls reflect TCRdb's handling and not the investigators' own analysis. Counted in this sample were around 25,000 distinct CDR3 sequences; about 40% of them appeared once. The top ten clones comprise approximately 4% of the sample.

Study-level results and caveats: In convalescent patients, a median around 86% of post-vaccine SARS-CoV-2-reactive clones were detected only after vaccination, suggesting vaccine-specific priming. The median number of SARS-CoV-2-reactive clonotypes rose from 20 to 25 after infection to 38 after vaccination, but the change was not significant. Of the vaccine-specific clones found in convalescent patients, nearly all (304 of 307) were mono-reactive for SARS-CoV-2 spike instead of being cross-reactive with common cold coronaviruses. Relatively few convalescent patients were included in the study, and early timepoints after natural infection were not analyzed.

The sample's time point label, in plain terms: late sampling 161 to 241 days after vaccination in a few convalescent patients. Per the publication, the treatment or condition label means: roughly 11-day PBMC culture with coronavirus spike peptide pools or control peptides (ViraFEST assay). To expand antigen-specific T cells with peptide pools and then pick out the expanded clonotypes through TCR sequencing, the study relied on the ViraFEST assay. Positive SARS-CoV-2 PCR tests in the convalescent patients dated from March to December 2020, before Alpha, Beta and Delta variants emerged in the United States. Fewer than 2.5 million PBMCs per well were cultured in IMDM with 5% human AB serum and roughly 9.3 IU/ml IL-2, plus 10 ug/ml peptide pools. Half of the culture medium was replaced with fresh IL-2-containing medium on days 3 and 7. After approximately eleven days of culture, CD4+ T cells were isolated by negative selection with the EasySep CD4+ T cell isolation kit. Ficoll-Paque Plus gradient centrifugation was used to isolate PBMCs from whole blood, and the isolated PBMCs were then either used fresh or cryopreserved at -140C. Triplicate wells were generally used for each culture condition.

The material sequenced was CD4+ T cells from blood, cultured in vitro, taken about 7 months after SARS-CoV-2 vaccination. The sequence was obtained from a human donor who had recovered from COVID-19. The rearrangement combines TRBV2 with TRBJ2-5, and TRBD2 may be the D gene, going by 5 matching bases. The bases read TGTGCCAGCAGTGTGCTAGCAGTTGAGACCCAGTACTTC. It translates to CASSVLAVETQYF.